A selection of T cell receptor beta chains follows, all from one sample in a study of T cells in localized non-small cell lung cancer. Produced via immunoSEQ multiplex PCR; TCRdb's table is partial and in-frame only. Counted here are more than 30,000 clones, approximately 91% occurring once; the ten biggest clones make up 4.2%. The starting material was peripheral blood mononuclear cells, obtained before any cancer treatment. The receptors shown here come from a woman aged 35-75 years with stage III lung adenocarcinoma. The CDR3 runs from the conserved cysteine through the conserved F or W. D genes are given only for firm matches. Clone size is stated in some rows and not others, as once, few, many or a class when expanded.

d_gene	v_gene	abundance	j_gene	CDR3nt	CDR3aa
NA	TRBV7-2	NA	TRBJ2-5	TGTGCCAGCAGCTTAAGGGTACAAGAGACCCAGTACTTC	CASSLRVQETQYF
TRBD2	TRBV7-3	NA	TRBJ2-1	TGTGCCAGCAGCTTAAATAGCGGGGACTACAATGAGCAGTTCTTC	CASSLNSGDYNEQFF
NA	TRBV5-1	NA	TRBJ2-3	TGCGCCAGCAGCGGGACTGGCACAGATACGCAGTATTTT	CASSGTGTDTQYF
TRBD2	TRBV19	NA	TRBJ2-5	TGTGCCAGTAGTATAGTAGGTAGCGGGGGAGAGACCCAGTACTTC	CASSIVGSGGETQYF
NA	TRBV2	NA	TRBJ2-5	TGTGCCAGCAGTTCGGGACACCAAGAGACCCAGTACTTC	CASSSGHQETQYF
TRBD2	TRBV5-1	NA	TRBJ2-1	TGCGCCAGCAGCATATCGGGACTAGCTGGCTACAATGAGCAGTTCTTC	CASSISGLAGYNEQFF
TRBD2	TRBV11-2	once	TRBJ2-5	TGTGCCAGCAGCTACGGGGTAGCGGGGGAGCAAGAGACCCAGTACTTC	CASSYGVAGEQETQYF
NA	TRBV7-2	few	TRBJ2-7	TGTGCCAGCAGCCCCACCCGCGAGGAGCAGTACTTC	CASSPTREEQYF
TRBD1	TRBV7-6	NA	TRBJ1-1	TGTGCCAGCAGCTTAGGGCAGGGGGGTGACACTGAAGCTTTCTTT	CASSLGQGGDTEAFF
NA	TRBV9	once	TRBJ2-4	TGTGCCAGCAGCGCCGGGAACAAAAACATTCAGTACTTC	CASSAGNKNIQYF
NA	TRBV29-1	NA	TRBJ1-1	TGCAGCGCTGGGACGGAGTTGAACACTGAAGCTTTCTTT	CSAGTELNTEAFF
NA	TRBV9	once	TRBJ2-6	TGTGCCAGCAGCGGCGCAGTCTCTGGGGCCAACGTCCTGGCTTTC	CASSGAVSGANVLAF
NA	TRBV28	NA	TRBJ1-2	TGTGCCAGCAGTTTGGGAGGTTTGGGAACAGGCGGTAGCTACACCTTC	CASSLGGLGTGGSYTF
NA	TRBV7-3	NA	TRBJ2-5	TGTGCCAGCAGCTTAAGCCTCGGGGAGACCCAGTACTTC	CASSLSLGETQYF
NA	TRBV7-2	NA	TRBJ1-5	TGTGCCAGCAGCCCCAATAGCAATCAGCCCCAGCATTTT	CASSPNSNQPQHF
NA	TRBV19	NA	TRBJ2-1	TGTGCCAGTAGTGCCGGGGGGCCCTACAATGAGCAGTTCTTC	CASSAGGPYNEQFF
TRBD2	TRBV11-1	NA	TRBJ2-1	TGTGCCAGCAGCTTAGGGCGGGAGTGGGCCTACAATGAGCAGTTCTTC	CASSLGREWAYNEQFF
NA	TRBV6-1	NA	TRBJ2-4	TGTGCCAGCAGTGCGGGACTCTCAGCCAAAAACATTCAGTACTTC	CASSAGLSAKNIQYF
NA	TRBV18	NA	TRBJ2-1	TGTGCCAGCTCACCGAAATCAACCCAGACTAGATCCCTTTACAATGAGCAGTTCTTC	CASSPKSTQTRSLYNEQFF
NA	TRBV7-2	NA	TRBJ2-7	TGTGCCAGCAGCTTATCAGGTACCTACGAGCAGTACTTC	CASSLSGTYEQYF
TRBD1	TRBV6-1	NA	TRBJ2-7	TGTGCCAGCAGTGTTTGGGACAGGAGCAACTACGAGCAGTACTTC	CASSVWDRSNYEQYF
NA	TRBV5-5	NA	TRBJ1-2	TGTGCCAGCAGCCCGACAGGCTCTGGACGGTATGGCTACACCTTC	CASSPTGSGRYGYTF
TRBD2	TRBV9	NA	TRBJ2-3	TGTGCCAGCAGCATACACCCGACTAGCGGAACAGATACGCAGTATTTT	CASSIHPTSGTDTQYF
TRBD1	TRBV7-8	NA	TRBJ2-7	TGTGCCAGCAGATACCGGGACAGGGCTCACGAGCAGTACTTC	CASRYRDRAHEQYF
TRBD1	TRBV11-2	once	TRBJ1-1	TGTGCCAGCAGCTTAGTGCCTCCGGGACAGGGGGCTCCTGAAGCTTTCTTT	CASSLVPPGQGAPEAFF
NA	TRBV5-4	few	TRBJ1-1	TGTGCCAGCAGCCCCCGACAGCACACTGAAGCTTTCTTT	CASSPRQHTEAFF
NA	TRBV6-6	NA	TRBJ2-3	TGTGCCAGCGGGATAACCACAGATACGCAGTATTTT	CASGITTDTQYF
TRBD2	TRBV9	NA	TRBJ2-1	TGTGCCAGCAGCATATCCGGACTAGCGTACGGCAATGAGCAGTTCTTC	CASSISGLAYGNEQFF